This entry describes one T cell receptor beta chain. Its cognate antigen is unknown. This sample is drawn from a study of Ad26.COV2.S vaccination and SARS-CoV-2 variants. About the study: Recipients of Ad26.COV2.S got it intramuscularly, once or twice 56 days apart. Findings and caveats of the study: Post-vaccination spike-specific CD8+ and CD4+ T cell responses reportedly had substantial breadth. The TCR breadth and depth analyses may have understated or missed part of the total T cell responses.

As to treatment: 19 received Ad26.COV2.S at low or high dose, single or two shots; 5 received placebo; per-sample allocation not given. The samples were gathered on day 63 after the first injection of vaccine or placebo. Measured with immunoSEQ multiplex PCR; TCRdb has only the in-frame clones, and not every one. The sample carries about 680,000 clones, roughly nine tenths recorded once. V lost 3 bases to trimming and J lost 0 bases, with 11 bases between them. Per the germline V gene, CDR1 is MNHEY and CDR2 is SMNVEV (reference sequence). This CDR3 has 15 residues. V usage is TRBV27 and J usage is TRBJ1-2, with a possible D match to TRBD1 (6 bases). The receptor was derived from a person aged 18-60 years who received the Ad26.COV2.S COVID-19 vaccine or a placebo. The sample in question was peripheral blood, obtained in a trial of Ad26.COV2.S vaccine versus placebo. The CDR3 DNA reads as TGTGCCAGCAGTTTCAGCCACAGGGCTAACTATGGCTACACCTTC. Translation gives CASSFSHRANYGYTF.